This TCR beta chain appears in the sequencing data of a study of blood T cell repertoires in COVID-19. Study background: Samples came from the United States, Italy and Spain, spanning acute and convalescent COVID-19.

This table comes from immunoSEQ multiplex PCR, and its TCRdb copy is limited to in-frame clones, with some not included. The sample holds roughly 200,000 clones, around 91% seen once. The germline V and J ends were trimmed by 4 bases and 2 bases, with 14 bases remaining between them. Germline V lookup: CDR1 SGHRS, CDR2 YFSETQ. The CDR3 totals 15 residues. The receptor comes from a man in his forties or fifties with acute or convalescent COVID-19. Source material: peripheral blood. The chain carries TRBV5-1 and TRBJ2-3; D remains ambiguous. For the CDR3, the DNA is TGCGCCAGCAGCCTAAAACCGGTAAACACAGATACGCAGTATTTT. Protein product: CASSLKPVNTDTQYF.